Sequencing of this T cell receptor beta chain was carried out in a study of blood T cell repertoires in COVID-19. In the study's own analysis: Reference gene primer amplification gave estimated nucleated cell counts. TCRdb's table, derived via immunoSEQ multiplex PCR, lists solely in-frame clones and lacks some. V and J calls and clone size are given by that table; D and trimming were obtained from the DNA. This sample has more than 65,000 clones; 70% to 75% occur once, and the top ten carry roughly 36%. Germline V lookup: CDR1 SGHTS, CDR2 YDEGEE. The CDR3 is 16 residues long. V shed 0 bases, J shed 5 bases, and the junction held 3 bases outside the gene matches.

Sequences were obtained from peripheral blood. The clonotype was recovered from a woman in her seventies with acute or convalescent COVID-19. The genes are TRBV5-8 and TRBJ1-5; 12 nucleotides match TRBD1. The chain's CDR3 is CASSLGGDRGHQPQHF. Written as DNA, the CDR3 is TGTGCCAGCAGCTTGGGGGGGGACAGGGGGCATCAGCCCCAGCATTTT.